This T cell receptor beta chain was sequenced during a study of molecular identifiers for immune sequencing clone quantification. Notes on the study in general: Over 99% of effector molecules, yet under 1% of naive-cell molecules, were held by clones above 20 RNA copies. Jurkat TCR RNA spiked in from one cell could reportedly be detected among about a million naive cells.

Naive CD8 T cells were sorted, and the gate applied was CD8+CD4-CCR7+CD45RA+. Previously published methods and listed TCR primers were used for the bulk TCR libraries. MiXCR, applied by TCRdb to the PCR reads, yields one record per CDR3 protein. The table records 10,000 or so distinct CDR3 sequences, about 20% of them present only once. This CDR3 contains 14 residues. CDR1 is MGHRA, CDR2 YSYEKL, per germline. To note about this clonotype: Its specificity is not known. At one boundary the junction diverges from the germline segment, which might be a read error.

This chain joins TRBV4-1 and TRBJ2-7; 12 bases agree with TRBD1. Sequenced sample: naive CD8+ T cells from blood, with Jurkat cell RNA spiked in. Subset indicated: FACS-sorted CD8+CD4-CCR7+CD45RA+ naive T cells. This clonotype was sampled from a human donor in good health. Some libraries in this study had Jurkat cell RNA spiked in. Here the CDR3 DNA reads TGCGCCAGCAGCCAGGGGACAGGGGGCTACGAGCAGTGCTTC. This codes for CASSQGTGGYEQCF.